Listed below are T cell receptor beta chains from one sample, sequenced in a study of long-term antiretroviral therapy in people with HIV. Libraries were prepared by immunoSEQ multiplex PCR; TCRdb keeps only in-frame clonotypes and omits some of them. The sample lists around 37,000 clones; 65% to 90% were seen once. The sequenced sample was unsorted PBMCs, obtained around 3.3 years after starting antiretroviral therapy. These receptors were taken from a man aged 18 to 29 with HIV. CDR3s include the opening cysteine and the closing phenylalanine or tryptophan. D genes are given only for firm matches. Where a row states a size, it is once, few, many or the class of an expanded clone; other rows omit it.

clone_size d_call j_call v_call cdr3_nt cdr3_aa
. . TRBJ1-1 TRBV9 TGTGCCAGCAGCGAGGGGATCGGCACTGAAGCTTTCTTT CASSEGIGTEAFF
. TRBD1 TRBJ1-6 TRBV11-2 TGTGCCAGCAGCCCCGGGTCCTACAGGGGACCCCTCCACTTT CASSPGSYRGPLHF
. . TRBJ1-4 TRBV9 TGTGCCAGCAGCGTAGCTTTCGGGGTAACTAATGAAAAACTGTTTTTT CASSVAFGVTNEKLFF
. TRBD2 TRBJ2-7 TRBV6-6 TGTGCCAGCAGTACGACTAGCGGGAGATCCTACGAGCAGTACTTC CASSTTSGRSYEQYF
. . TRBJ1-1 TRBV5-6 TGTGCCAGCAGCTTGGTGCAGGGGCCGGGGCACACTGAAGCTTTCTTT CASSLVQGPGHTEAFF
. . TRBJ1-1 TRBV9 TGTGCCAGCAGCGCCCAGGACAGCGCCTTCCGGGGGAACACTGAAGCTTTCTTT CASSAQDSAFRGNTEAFF
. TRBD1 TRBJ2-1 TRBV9 TGTGCCAGCAGCATCAGGGGAGACAGGGAAGTGGAGCAGTTCTTC CASSIRGDREVEQFF
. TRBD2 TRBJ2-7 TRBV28 TGTGCCAGCATGGGACTAGCGTACGAGCAGTACTTC CASMGLAYEQYF
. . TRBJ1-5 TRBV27 TGTGCCAGCAGTCCCCTCCGCGCTAGACATCAGCCCCAGCATTTT CASSPLRARHQPQHF
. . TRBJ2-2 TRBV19 TGTGCCAGTAGTTGGGTGGCCGGGGAGCTGTTTTTT CASSWVAGELFF
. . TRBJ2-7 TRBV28 TGTGCCAGCAGTCCCCTATGGGGGACAATCACCCTCTACTACGAGCAGTACTTC CASSPLWGTITLYYEQYF
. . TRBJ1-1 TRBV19 TGTGCCAGTAAGGGACTGAACACTGAAGCTTTCTTT CASKGLNTEAFF
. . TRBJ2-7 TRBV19 TGTGCCAGTAAGGAGGCAGGGGCTCACGAGCAGTACTTC CASKEAGAHEQYF
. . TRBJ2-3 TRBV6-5 TGTGCCAGCAGTTACTCTGACCAGGGTCCCGGTACGCAGTATTTT CASSYSDQGPGTQYF
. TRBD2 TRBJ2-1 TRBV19 TGTGCCAGTAGGACGACTAGCGGAGCGTACAATGAGCAGTTCTTC CASRTTSGAYNEQFF
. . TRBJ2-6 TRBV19 TGTGCCAGTAGTATGGGGATCTCTGGGGCCAACGTCCTGACTTTC CASSMGISGANVLTF
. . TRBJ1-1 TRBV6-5 TGTGCCAGCAGGAGCATAACAACCCTGAACACTGAAGCTTTCTTT CASRSITTLNTEAFF
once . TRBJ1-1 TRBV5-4 TGTGCCAGCAGTGGCGGGGGGTCGGCGGGCACTGAAGCTTTCTTT CASSGGGSAGTEAFF
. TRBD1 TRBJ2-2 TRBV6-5 TGTGCCAGCAGTTACCAGGACAGGCTGAACACCGGGGAGCTGTTTTTT CASSYQDRLNTGELFF
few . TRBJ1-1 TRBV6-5 TGTGCCAGCAGTTCCCCTTTAGGAATCACTGAAGCTTTCTTT CASSSPLGITEAFF
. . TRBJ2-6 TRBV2 TGTGCCAGCACGGAATCCCACGGTGTCTCTGGGGCCAACGTCCTGACTTTC CASTESHGVSGANVLTF
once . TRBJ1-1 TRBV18 TGTGCCAGCTCACCAACACAGGGAGACACTGAAGCTTTCTTT CASSPTQGDTEAFF
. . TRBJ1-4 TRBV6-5 TGTGCCAGCAGTTGGAACGAAAAACTGTTTTTT CASSWNEKLFF
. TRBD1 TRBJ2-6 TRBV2 TGTGCCAGCAGAAACACAGGGGCTGGGGCCAACGTCCTGACTTTC CASRNTGAGANVLTF
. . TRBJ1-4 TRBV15 TGTGCCACCAGCAGAGTCCGCGAAAAACTGTTTTTT CATSRVREKLFF
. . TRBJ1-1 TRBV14 TGTGCCAGCAGCCAAGATGTCTGGGGCACTGAAGCTTTCTTT CASSQDVWGTEAFF
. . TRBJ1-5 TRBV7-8 TGTGCCAGCAGCCCCGCGGGGTATAGCAATCAGCCCCAGCATTTT CASSPAGYSNQPQHF
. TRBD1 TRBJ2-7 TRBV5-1 TGCGCCAGCAGCGCCCCGGGGACAGGGGACTACGAGCAGTACTTC CASSAPGTGDYEQYF
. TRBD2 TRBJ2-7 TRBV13 TGTGCCAGCAGCTTAGGGCGGGGGGCCTACGAGCAGTACTTC CASSLGRGAYEQYF
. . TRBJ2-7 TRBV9 TGTGCCAGCAGCGTAGCTTACGAACGGGAGCAGTACTTC CASSVAYEREQYF
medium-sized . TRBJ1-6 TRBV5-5 TGTGCCAGCAGCGCCTCGATGGGAGGTTCACCCCTCCACTTT CASSASMGGSPLHF
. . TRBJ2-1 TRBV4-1 TGCGCCAGCAGCCGCCTAGGGGGGACCCCTTTGGGGAATGAGCAGTTCTTC CASSRLGGTPLGNEQFF
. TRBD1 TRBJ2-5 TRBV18 TGTGCCAGCTCACCTCGACAGGGGGCTTGGGAGACCCAGTACTTC CASSPRQGAWETQYF